Listed below are T cell receptor beta chains from one sample, sequenced in a study of long-term antiretroviral therapy in people with HIV. The data were produced by immunoSEQ multiplex PCR, yet TCRdb's version contains in-frame clones alone and is incomplete. Of 38,000 or so clones listed, about 95% are singletons. The sample consisted of unsorted PBMCs, taken around 9 years after starting antiretroviral therapy. Receptors originate from a man younger than 45 with HIV. CDR3s include the opening cysteine and the closing phenylalanine or tryptophan. The D gene is left open where the match is weak. A clone size is listed for some rows: how often the clone was seen (once, few, many), or a class if it is expanded.

j_gene	d_gene	v_gene	abundance	CDR3nt	CDR3aa
TRBJ2-5	NA	TRBV6-5	once	TGTGCCAGCAGTCAGGGATTTCGAGAGACCCAGTACTTC	CASSQGFRETQYF
TRBJ1-5	NA	TRBV6-6	NA	TGTGCCAGCAGTCGGACAATGGGCAATCAGCCCCAGCATTTT	CASSRTMGNQPQHF
TRBJ2-5	NA	TRBV2	NA	TGTGCCAGCAATCGCCTTGGGGAGACCCAGTACTTC	CASNRLGETQYF
TRBJ1-5	NA	TRBV11-2	NA	TGTGCCAGCAGCTTAGCCACAGGGCGGTATAGCAATCAGCCCCAGCATTTT	CASSLATGRYSNQPQHF
TRBJ2-6	TRBD1	TRBV5-4	once	TGTGCCAGCAGCACCGGGACAGCCCCTGGGGCCAACGTCCTGACTTTC	CASSTGTAPGANVLTF
TRBJ1-2	TRBD1	TRBV7-2	once	TGTGCCAGCAGCTTCGACTCCGGGACAGGGGAAAAGGGAGGCTACACCTTC	CASSFDSGTGEKGGYTF
TRBJ2-2	TRBD1	TRBV19	NA	TGTGCCAGTAGTATAGCACCGGACAGGGAACGGAACACCGGGGAGCTGTTTTTT	CASSIAPDRERNTGELFF
TRBJ1-3	NA	TRBV6-1	NA	TGTGCCAGCAGTGAAGAAGGGCGGCAGGGCGGAAACACCATATATTTT	CASSEEGRQGGNTIYF
TRBJ2-3	TRBD2	TRBV27	NA	TGTGCCAGCGTACCATTAGCGGGGATTTCCACAGATACGCAGTATTTT	CASVPLAGISTDTQYF
TRBJ2-3	NA	TRBV12-5	NA	TGTGCTAGTGGTTTGGTAGAAACGTGGGCAGTGACTAGCACAGATACGCAGTATTTT	CASGLVETWAVTSTDTQYF
TRBJ2-1	NA	TRBV5-1	NA	TGCGCCAGCAGCATAGGACGGAGCTCCTACAATGAGCAGTTCTTC	CASSIGRSSYNEQFF
TRBJ2-1	NA	TRBV10-2	NA	TGCGCCAGCAGGCCACAGGACAATGAGCAGTTCTTC	CASRPQDNEQFF
TRBJ1-1	NA	TRBV5-1	NA	TGCGCCAGCAGCTTGCAACAGGCGAACACTGAAGCTTTCTTT	CASSLQQANTEAFF
TRBJ1-4	NA	TRBV10-3	NA	TGTGCCATCAGTGACCACATGGGGGGCACTAATGAAAAACTGTTTTTT	CAISDHMGGTNEKLFF
TRBJ2-3	NA	TRBV6-1	NA	TGTGCCAGCAGTGAAATTTCATCTGGGGCAGATACGCAGTATTTT	CASSEISSGADTQYF
TRBJ2-1	NA	TRBV6-1	NA	TGTGCCAGCAGTGCTTGGGGGGGGGCCGTCTACAATGAGCAGTTCTTC	CASSAWGGAVYNEQFF
TRBJ2-6	NA	TRBV29-1	once	TGCAGCGTTTTGCATAATAGCATACAAAGTCGGGCCAACGTCCTGACTTTC	CSVLHNSIQSRANVLTF
TRBJ2-7	NA	TRBV7-2	NA	TGTGCCAGCAGCTACCGGACTAACGGGGCAGACGAGCAGTACTTC	CASSYRTNGADEQYF
TRBJ2-2	NA	TRBV7-6	NA	TGTGCCAGCGGTTCGGGAGTTCGCACCGGGGAGCTGTTTTTT	CASGSGVRTGELFF
TRBJ2-5	NA	TRBV27	NA	TGTGCCAGCAGTTTACGGGGGGCGACGGGGGAGACCCAGTACTTC	CASSLRGATGETQYF
TRBJ2-1	TRBD2	TRBV25-1	NA	TGTGCCAGCAGTGATACCGGGACTAGCGCTCCCAATGAGCAGTTCTTC	CASSDTGTSAPNEQFF
TRBJ1-2	NA	TRBV5-1	NA	TGCGCCAGCAGCTTAGGGGACGGAGCTAACTATGGCTACACCTTC	CASSLGDGANYGYTF
TRBJ1-5	NA	TRBV7-2	NA	TGTGCCATACAATTGGGGGCGCGAGAACAGCCCCAGCATTTT	CAIQLGAREQPQHF
TRBJ1-2	NA	TRBV29-1	NA	TGCAGCGCTCCCCAGGACAGCTACAACTATGGCTACACCTTC	CSAPQDSYNYGYTF
TRBJ1-2	NA	TRBV5-1	NA	TGCGCCAGCAGTCCCGACAACTATGGCTACACCTTC	CASSPDNYGYTF
TRBJ1-1	TRBD1	TRBV7-7	NA	TGTGCTAGCAGCCAGGGACAGAGCACTGAAGCTTTCTTT	CASSQGQSTEAFF
TRBJ1-2	NA	TRBV14	NA	TGTGCCAGCAGCCAAAACAGAATTAACTATGGCTACACCTTC	CASSQNRINYGYTF
TRBJ1-3	TRBD1	TRBV4-1	NA	TGCGCCAGCGGAGGGGGCGGAAACACCATATATTTT	CASGGGGNTIYF
TRBJ2-5	NA	TRBV7-2	few	TGTGCCAGCAGCCCGGGGGTTCTCACGCAGGGCAGGGAGACCCAGTACTTC	CASSPGVLTQGRETQYF
TRBJ2-2	TRBD1	TRBV6-5	NA	TGTGCCAGCAGTTACACAGGGGGCGCGAACACCGGGGAGCTGTTTTTT	CASSYTGGANTGELFF
TRBJ2-3	NA	TRBV7-9	NA	TGTGCCAGCAGCCTCGGGGGGCCTAGCACAGATACGCAGTATTTT	CASSLGGPSTDTQYF
TRBJ2-2	NA	TRBV6-4	NA	TGTGCCAGCAGTGTTTCAGGGGCGAACACCGGGGAGCTGTTTTTT	CASSVSGANTGELFF
TRBJ1-6	TRBD1	TRBV27	NA	TGTGCCAGCCGTGCGGGACAGGGGGTTTCACCCCTCCACTTT	CASRAGQGVSPLHF
TRBJ1-5	NA	TRBV5-6	NA	TGTGCCAGCAGCTTGTTCAGTCAGCCCCAGCATTTT	CASSLFSQPQHF
TRBJ1-2	NA	TRBV5-4	NA	TGTGCCAGCAGCCCCCCGCCCACAATCAGCGGGAACTATGGCTACACCTTC	CASSPPPTISGNYGYTF
TRBJ1-1	TRBD1	TRBV7-9	few	TGTGCCAGCAGGCATTCCTTTGACAGGGGCACTGAAGCTTTCTTT	CASRHSFDRGTEAFF